This record covers a single TCR beta chain. This clone was seen at least ten times. No antigen is known for it. Base qualities were left out, and no much larger clone turns up one base away. According to the germline V gene, CDR1 reads KGHSH and CDR2 reads LQKENI. Reading from cysteine to phenylalanine, the CDR3 counts 16 amino acids. Only CDR3 DNA remains: 48 bases, in frame from the first base. V is pruned by 3 bases and J by 10 bases, leaving 17 bases of the junction without a gene match. Each collaborating institution followed its own protocols to collect whole blood in K2EDTA tubes. For TCRbeta analysis, collaborator samples were shipped as frozen whole blood, as isolated PBMCs, or as DNA extracted from either sample type. TCRbeta CDR3 regions were amplified from genomic DNA using the immunoSEQ Assay, a bias-controlled multiplex PCR. Processing in the source paper ran as follows. The number of nucleated cells in each sample was estimated by amplification of reference gene primers within the assay. To quantify the absolute abundance of each unique TCRbeta CDR3 rearrangement, sequence reads were collapsed and filtered. For each sample, productive Simpson clonality was calculated as the square root of Simpson's diversity index over productive rearrangements. TCRdb limited this immuneACCESS table to in-frame rearrangements with V and J called. A share of clones is missing; checked studies link under half to unresolved V genes, and the rest is unexplained. The V and J calls and clone size come from that table; D and trimming were worked out from the DNA. The sample contains approximately 210,000 clones, roughly 84% of them found a single time. About 20% of the sample rests with the top ten.

This sample stems from a study of blood T cell repertoires in COVID-19 (dated by TCRdb to 2020 to 2022). Background on the whole study: Samples from collaborators originated in the United States, Italy and Spain and spanned both the acute and convalescent phases of COVID-19. Where HLA class I and class II types were available, the types were taken from metadata supplied by the sample provider, not from assay-based typing. The prospective study material was composed of cDNA or gDNA derived from T cells, B-cell-depleted T cells, or PBMCs. Samples were obtained from the ongoing ImmuneRACE study (first 160 participants) and from approximately 1,200 subjects provided by 6 global collaborators. The repertoires were made available in a free public database intended to serve as a resource for research on the immune response to SARS-CoV-2. Deeply sampled blood TCRbeta repertoires from subjects exposed to, actively infected with, or recovered from COVID-19 were included in the dataset. Nearly every sample came with metadata listing a de-identified subject ID, COVID-19 status, age in years and sex. The study at large found these results: The amount of clinical and demographic metadata varied by source and participant and was provided uncurated.

The chain links TRBV18 with TRBJ1-1, and 7 junction bases match TRBD1. The sequenced sample consisted of peripheral blood. This sequence originates from a human donor in a cohort sampled during active COVID-19. The base sequence is TGTGCCAGCTCACCCCGGACAGGATCGGATCTGGACGGAGCTTTCTTT. This codes for CASSPRTGSDLDGAFF. Supplemented by the reference TRBV18 and TRBJ1-1 proteins around the CDR3, the complete variable domain is NAGVMQNPRHLVRRRGQEARLRCSPMKGHSHVYWYRQLPEEGLKFMVYLQKENIIDESGMPKERFSAEFPKEGPSILRIQQVVRGDSAAYFCASSPRTGSDLDGAFFGQGTRLTVV.